This T cell receptor (beta chain) was obtained from a study of beta chain features in type 1 diabetes. For this clone: Its antigen is currently unknown.

Reverse transcription of all isolated RNA meant that expressed TCRB transcripts were sequenced. Repertoires were generated with immunoSEQ multiplex PCR, while TCRdb's copy carries only in-frame clones and drops some. Of about 47,000 clones in the sample, approximately 43% were seen once. The CDR3 sequence is 13 residues long. Trimming cost V 1 base and J 4 bases, with 6 bases left between them. Germline values: CDR1 SGHNT, CDR2 YENEEA. Study-level findings and limits: TCRB CDR3s were moderately but significantly shorter in Type 1 diabetes patients in all four CD4+ subsets.

The sequencing input was stem cell memory CD4+ T cells from blood. The receptor was isolated from a man aged 25-40 years with type 1 diabetes. The chain employs TRBV11-3 and TRBJ2-3; D not certain. CDR3 nucleotide sequence: TGTGCCAGCAGCTTAGGTGCAGCAGATACGCAGTATTTT. Its protein product is CASSLGAADTQYF.